The 30 T cell receptor beta chains presented below share a single source sample, sequenced in a study of T cell responses to AZD1222 COVID-19 vaccine. Some clones are missing from TCRdb's copy, which holds only in-frame ones; the method was immunoSEQ multiplex PCR. The profile shows about 120,000 clones, roughly nine tenths of them singletons. The sequencing here drew on peripheral blood, taken 28 days after the second AZD1222 dose. These receptor sequences come from an adult who received the AZD1222 COVID-19 vaccine.

The chain is built from TRBV5-1 and TRBJ2-1; no firm D call. This CDR3 contains 13 residues. The V end lost 5 bases, the J end lost 8 bases, and 14 bases lay between the germline ends. Germline CDR1 reads SGHRS; CDR2 reads YFSETQ. CDR3 sequence: CASSRPEAYEQFF. In nucleotides, the CDR3 is TGCGCCAGCAGTCGGCCAGAAGCCTATGAGCAGTTCTTC. The full variable domain, with the rest looked up from reference TRBV5-1 and TRBJ2-1, is KAGVTQTPRYLIKTRGQQVTLSCSPISGHRSVSWYQQTPGQGLQFLFEYFSETQRNKGNFPGRFSGRQFSNSRSEMNVSTLELGDSALYLCASSRPEAYEQFFGPGTRLTVL.

The CDR3 DNA reads as TGTGCCAGCAGCCCATCTCTCCTAGGCTACACCTTC. Its protein product is CASSPSLLGYTF. The chain recombines TRBV28 with TRBJ1-2; D not certain. The V end lost 6 bases, the J end lost 8 bases, and 13 bases lay between the germline ends. Germline CDR1 reads MDHEN; CDR2 reads SYDVKM. The CDR3 is 12 amino acids.

The V and J genes are TRBV28 and TRBJ1-4; TRBD1 matches 7 bases. Germline V gives CDR1 MDHEN, CDR2 SYDVKM. V lost 2 bases and J lost 0; bases outside the gene matches: 9. This CDR3 is built from 18 residues. Here the CDR3 DNA reads TGTGCCAGCAGTTTAATGGGCAGGGGGGTCGCAACTAATGAAAAACTGTTTTTT. Translating it yields CASSLMGRGVATNEKLFF.

This clone was recorded once. This chain connects TRBV5-6 to TRBJ1-1; D is unresolved. CDR1 is SGHDT, CDR2 YYEEEE, per germline. Trimming cost V 1 base and J 1 base, with 14 bases left between them. The CDR3 spans 16 residues. The CDR3 DNA reads as TGTGCCAGCAGCTTGATCGGGTCAGAATGGAACACTGAAGCTTTCTTT. It encodes CASSLIGSEWNTEAFF.

The V and J genes are TRBV7-9 and TRBJ1-5; tentative D call: TRBD1 (6 bases). The V gene's germline CDR1 is SEHNR and CDR2 FQNEAQ (reference sequence). Trimming shortened V by 7 bases and J by 5 bases, and 12 bases separated the two germline ends. The CDR3 is 13 amino acids. This CDR3 is CASNTEGDQPQHF. CDR3 DNA sequence: TGTGCCAGCAACACCGAGGGGGATCAGCCCCAGCATTTT.

A single count supports this clone. The chain employs TRBV18 and TRBJ2-5, with TRBD2 as a possible D gene (5 bases). V was cut by 0 bases and J by 0 bases, with 8 bases left in between. The V gene's germline CDR1 is KGHSH and CDR2 LQKENI. CDR3 length: 15 residues. CDR3 sequence (DNA): TGTGCCAGCTCACCACCGGGAGCATACCAAGAGACCCAGTACTTC. This gives the protein CASSPPGAYQETQYF.

The chain links TRBV10-2 to TRBJ2-2, with D possibly being TRBD1 (5 bases). This CDR3 comprises 13 residues. Germline V CDR1 and CDR2: WSHSY, SAAADI. Trimming removed 5 bases at V and 9 bases at J, with 13 bases between. CDR3 nucleotide sequence: TGCGCCAGCAGTCTCAGGGTTAAGAGGGAGCTGTTTTTT. Translation: CASSLRVKRELFF.

This clone came up once. The rearrangement uses TRBV4-1 and TRBJ2-5; 10 positions match TRBD1. The CDR3 contains 13 residues. The J segment lost 5 bases and the V segment lost 3 bases, leaving 0 bases of the junction unmatched. Germline V CDR1 and CDR2: MGHRA, YSYEKL. The CDR3 sequence is CASSQTGGETQYF. The DNA of the CDR3 is TGCGCCAGCAGCCAGACAGGGGGCGAGACCCAGTACTTC.

This sequence joins TRBV19 and TRBJ1-3; D is uncertain. CDR1 is LNHDA and CDR2 is SQIVND in the germline V gene (reference sequence). There are 14 residues in the CDR3. Trimming stripped 6 bases from V and 1 base from J, with 10 bases between. CDR3 sequence (DNA): TGTGCCAGTAGCCGACAAGGATCTGGAAACACCATATATTTT. Translating it yields CASSRQGSGNTIYF.

The chain recombines TRBV28 with TRBJ2-1; 12 positions agree with TRBD2. This CDR3 has 17 residues. The J segment lost 5 bases and the V segment lost 5 bases, leaving 10 bases of the junction unmatched. From germline, CDR1 is MDHEN and CDR2 SYDVKM. The CDR3 nucleotides read TGTGCCAGCAGTCCCCTACTAGCGGGAGGACGGGACAATGAGCAGTTCTTC. This translates into CASSPLLAGGRDNEQFF.

J is TRBJ2-2 and V is TRBV2; D is possibly TRBD1 (6 bases). Germline CDR1 SNHLY, CDR2 FYNNEI. The CDR3 extends over 13 amino acids. The V end was cut by 10 bases, the J end by 0 bases, with 9 bases between. As DNA, the CDR3 is TGTGCCATCAGGACAGCGAACACCGGGGAGCTGTTTTTT. The encoded protein is CAIRTANTGELFF.

This chain joins TRBV7-9 and TRBJ1-6; D is possibly TRBD1 (5 bases). CDR3 size: 14 residues. Per germline, CDR1 SEHNR and CDR2 FQNEAQ (reference sequence). V was shortened by 1 base and J by 4 bases, with 5 bases between the two germline ends. CDR3 in DNA: TGTGCCAGCAGCTTAGGGGGGTATAATTCACCCCTCCACTTT. Its translation: CASSLGGYNSPLHF.

CDR3: CASSPRLAGQETQYF. CDR3 bases: TGCGCCAGCAGCCCGCGACTAGCGGGACAAGAGACCCAGTACTTC. The V gene is TRBV5-1, the J gene TRBJ2-5; 11 bases are a match to TRBD2. Trimming at V came to 4 bases and at J to 2 bases, leaving 4 bases not matched to a gene. The CDR3 contains 15 residues. CDR1 and CDR2 from the germline V gene are SGHRS and YFSETQ.

The table lists this clone with a few counts. The genes are TRBV11-2 and TRBJ2-2; perhaps TRBD1 as D (5 bases). CDR1 SGHAT and CDR2 FQNNGV come from the germline V gene. CDR3 length: 15 amino acids. Trimming left V 3 bases short and J 3 bases short, with 11 bases between. CDR3 coding DNA: TGTGCCAGCAGCTTTGAGGACACCTACACCGGGGAGCTGTTTTTT. The encoded protein is CASSFEDTYTGELFF. Combining the CDR3 with reference TRBV11-2 and TRBJ2-2 gives the whole variable domain EAGVAQSPRYKIIEKRQSVAFWCNPISGHATLYWYQQILGQGPKLLIQFQNNGVVDDSQLPKDRFSAERLKGVDSTLKIQPAKLEDSAVYLCASSFEDTYTGELFFGEGSRLTVL.

The V call is TRBV4-1, the J call TRBJ2-3; 7 nucleotides agree with TRBD1. Unmatched junction bases numbered 2, after V lost 0 bases and J lost 5 bases. This CDR3 region has 14 residues. CDR1 MGHRA and CDR2 YSYEKL come from the germline V gene. CDR3 nucleotides: TGCGCCAGCAGCCAAGATCACAGGGGAGATACGCAGTATTTT. It codes for CASSQDHRGDTQYF.

The chain carries TRBV30 and TRBJ1-2, with D maybe TRBD1 (5 bases). This CDR3 contains 12 residues. Looked up from germline, CDR1 is GTSNPN and CDR2 is SVGIG (reference sequence). The V end lost 3 bases, the J end lost 4 bases, and 9 bases lay between the germline ends. The CDR3 DNA reads TGTGCCTGGAGGGAGGGGATCTATGGCTACACCTTC. Its protein is CAWREGIYGYTF.

This sequence joins TRBV6-5 and TRBJ1-2; D gene ambiguous. The V gene's germline CDR1 is MNHEY and CDR2 SVGAGI. The CDR3 has 13 amino acids. The V end lost 7 bases, the J end lost 2 bases, and 11 bases lay between the germline ends. CDR3 region: CASKPAKNYGYTF. As DNA, the CDR3 is TGTGCCAGCAAACCCGCAAAAAACTATGGCTACACCTTC.

The chain uses TRBV28 and TRBJ1-2, with D possibly TRBD1 on 6 matching bases. The length of the CDR3 is 15 residues. V lost 4 bases, J lost 4 bases, and 16 bases lay in between. Germline V gene data show CDR1 as MDHEN and CDR2 as SYDVKM. CDR3 protein: CASSSPGGPVYGYTF. The CDR3 DNA follows: TGTGCCAGCAGTTCCCCGGGGGGGCCCGTCTATGGCTACACCTTC.

The rearrangement joins TRBV6-4 to TRBJ1-1; D is unresolved. There are 16 residues in the CDR3. Trimming took 6 bases from V and 5 from J, leaving 22 bases between them. Germline V gene sequence: CDR1 MRHNA, CDR2 SNTAGT. The CDR3 protein is CASRCSKRFRRTEAFF. CDR3 sequence (DNA): TGTGCCAGCAGGTGCAGTAAAAGATTCCGTAGGACTGAAGCTTTCTTT.

The chain employs TRBV28 and TRBJ2-7; TRBD2 matches at 8 bases. Germline CDR1 is MDHEN and CDR2 is SYDVKM. V shed 5 bases and J 3 bases; nucleotides not matched to a gene: 3. CDR3 size: 13 residues. DNA of the CDR3: TGTGCCAGCAGTGACAGCGGGGGCTACGAGCAGTACTTC. It yields the protein CASSDSGGYEQYF. The variable domain in full, completed from reference TRBV28 and TRBJ2-7, reads DVKVTQSSRYLVKRTGEKVFLECVQDMDHENMFWYRQDPGLGLRLIYFSYDVKMKEKGDIPEGYSVSREKKERFSLILESASTNQTSMYLCASSDSGGYEQYFGPGTRLTVT.

This chain links TRBV6-2 or TRBV6-3 with TRBJ1-2; D is ambiguous. V was clipped by 1 base and J by 8 bases, with 17 bases between them. Germline CDR1 reads MNHEY; CDR2 reads SVGEGT. The CDR3 sequence is 15 residues long. The CDR3 reads CASSYFDPPPEGYTF. The CDR3, as DNA: TGTGCCAGCAGTTACTTCGACCCGCCCCCTGAGGGCTACACCTTC.

The chain links TRBV7-6 to TRBJ1-2; D possibly corresponds to TRBD1 (6 bases). Trimming cost V 5 bases and J 0 bases, with 13 bases left between them. Looked up from germline, CDR1 is SGHVS and CDR2 is FNYEAQ. The CDR3 is 15 residues long. CDR3 region: CASSLGAASNYGYTF. The CDR3 DNA reads TGTGCCAGCAGCCTGGGGGCAGCCTCTAACTATGGCTACACCTTC.

The chain is built from TRBV7-9 and TRBJ2-2; D is unresolved. The CDR3 runs 14 residues. The V gene lost 3 bases and the J gene lost 1 base, with 6 bases spanning the gap. The germline gives CDR1 SEHNR, CDR2 FQNEAQ (reference sequence). CDR3 DNA: TGTGCCAGCAGCTTGACTGGGAACACCGGGGAGCTGTTTTTT. Protein sequence: CASSLTGNTGELFF.

This sequence joins TRBV7-8 and TRBJ1-6; D is uncertain. The V gene's germline CDR1 is SGHVS and CDR2 FQNEAQ. The V gene lost 0 bases and the J gene lost 2 bases, with 8 bases spanning the gap. The CDR3 spans 16 residues. In DNA, the CDR3 is TGTGCCAGCAGCTTAGCGGCTTGGCCCTATAATTCACCCCTCCACTTT. Protein sequence: CASSLAAWPYNSPLHF.

The chain links TRBV11-2 to TRBJ2-7; TRBD1 or TRBD2 may be the D gene (5 bases each). Looked up from germline, CDR1 is SGHAT and CDR2 is FQNNGV. The CDR3 is 15 residues long. Trimming shortened V by 8 bases and J by 5 bases, and 22 bases separated the two germline ends. This chain's CDR3 is CASQGDWGNGDEQYF. The CDR3 nucleotides read TGTGCCAGCCAAGGGGATTGGGGGAACGGGGACGAGCAGTACTTC.

V gene TRBV9 combines with J gene TRBJ1-5, with D possibly matching TRBD1 (6 bases). The CDR3 loop spans 15 amino acids. CDR1 is SGDLS, CDR2 YYNGEE, per germline. Trimming stripped 0 bases from V and 2 bases from J, with 9 bases between. CDR3 amino acids: CASSVAAGGNQPQHF. The DNA for the CDR3 is TGTGCCAGCAGCGTAGCCGCAGGGGGCAATCAGCCCCAGCATTTT.

This sequence joins TRBV9 and TRBJ1-6; TRBD1 agrees at 7 bases. CDR1 is SGDLS, CDR2 YYNGEE, per germline. The CDR3 spans 16 residues. Trimming removed 0 bases from V and 5 bases from J; junction bases left unmatched: 5. CDR3 loop: CASSVGGQADNSPLHF. The CDR3 coding sequence is TGTGCCAGCAGCGTAGGCGGACAGGCTGATAATTCACCCCTCCACTTT.

The chain joins TRBV27 to TRBJ2-7; 7 bases are a match to TRBD1. V was pared by 5 bases and J by 5 bases, with 12 bases of the junction left unmatched. There are 15 residues in the CDR3. CDR1 and CDR2 (germline): MNHEY, SMNVEV (reference sequence). CDR3 sequence reads: CASSTDRAQGDEQYF. CDR3 bases: TGTGCCAGCAGTACCGACAGGGCCCAAGGGGACGAGCAGTACTTC.

CDR3 loop: CASSHRQGNTEAFF. Here the CDR3 DNA reads TGTGCCAGCAGCCATAGACAGGGTAACACTGAAGCTTTCTTT. This chain joins TRBV3-1 (or the pseudogene TRBV3-2) and TRBJ1-1; 7 positions agree with TRBD1. Unmatched junction bases numbered 3, after V lost 3 bases and J lost 2 bases. CDR1 and CDR2 (germline): LGHDT, YNNKEL (reference sequence). The length of the CDR3 is 14 residues.

This chain connects TRBV10-2 to TRBJ1-1; D gene unclear. V lost 6 bases, J lost 0 bases, and 2 bases lay in between. Germline V gives CDR1 WSHSY, CDR2 SAAADI. This CDR3 is 11 amino acids long. CDR3 nucleotides: TGCGCCAGCAGGGTGAACACTGAAGCTTTCTTT. Its translation: CASRVNTEAFF.